Listed below are T cell receptor beta chains from one sample, sequenced in a study of a mutant IDH1 vaccine in newly diagnosed glioma. The table came from immunoSEQ multiplex PCR; TCRdb's copy has only in-frame clones and leaves some out. Of about 41,000 clones detected, about four fifths appear once; the ten largest clones hold 6.3%. Their antigens remain unidentified. The source was PBMCs, collected from a glioma patient whose treatment included an IDH1 peptide vaccine. Receptors originate from a woman in her forties with glioma. Some clones in this sample may be carry-over from other donors' samples. Each CDR3 is given without its conserved first and last residue.

TRBV5-5	10	TRBJ2-3	ASSLTTDTQY
TRBV6-1	10	TRBJ1-2	ASSDLFGGYT
TRBV2	10	TRBJ2-3	ASSERDDTQY
TRBV29-1	10	TRBJ2-7	SVGGAVDEQY
TRBV5-6	11	TRBJ1-2	ASSGRANYGYT
TRBV4-2	12	TRBJ1-6	ASSLGQINSPLH
TRBV7-3	12	TRBJ2-2	ASSPTSNTGELF
TRBV7-9	13	TRBJ2-7	ASSPRDRGAYEQY
TRBV13	11	TRBJ1-2	AFSEGRGNGYT
TRBV9	17	TRBJ1-2	ASSVGISVPHDRGYGYT
TRBV27	12	TRBJ2-3	ASSLWDGGDTQY
TRBV7-9	11	TRBJ2-7	ASSLDGPYEQY
TRBV5-4	13	TRBJ1-4	ASSFPSGEGEKLF
TRBV11-2	14	TRBJ2-7	ASSSVRGERSYEQY
TRBV5-1	13	TRBJ2-3	ASSGRTSVTDTQY
TRBV27	11	TRBJ1-4	ASKGLGREKLF
TRBV7-9	14	TRBJ2-7	ASSSDPGLSADEQY
TRBV5-4	11	TRBJ1-1	ASSPTGISEAF
TRBV5-6	15	TRBJ2-2	ASSFFNRAWDTGELF